Listed here are 28 T cell receptor beta chains from one sample, sequenced in a study of patients and donors after allogeneic stem cell transplantation. One entry per CDR3 protein results from TCRdb running MiXCR on the RT-PCR reads. Counted here are about 960,000 distinct CDR3 sequences, roughly 18% occurring once; the ten biggest clones make up around 5.5%. Sequencing was done on a sample of blood, either unsorted or a sorted T cell fraction (not recorded which). The source is a human donor who was either an allogeneic HSCT recipient or a stem cell or donor lymphocyte infusion donor (not recorded which). It is not recorded whose cells these are; they may come from a transplant donor.

In this sample, this clonotype turned up a few times. The chain carries TRBV6-1 and TRBJ2-6; D may be TRBD1 (5 bases). Germline-derived CDR1 and CDR2 are MNHNS and SASEGT. The CDR3 has 16 amino acids. Trimming took 4 bases from V and 1 from J, leaving 11 bases between them. This chain's CDR3 is CASSVWQGSGANVLTF. The CDR3 nucleotides are TGTGCCAGCAGTGTCTGGCAGGGTTCTGGGGCCAACGTCCTGACTTTC.

This clonotype appeared many times. The genes are TRBV10-3 and TRBJ2-3; 9 bases match TRBD2. Germline trimming cut 3 bases from V and 1 base from J; bases unmatched to any gene: 2. Germline V gene data show CDR1 as ENHRY and CDR2 as SYGVKD. This CDR3 spans 15 amino acids. CDR3: CAISDIAGGTDTQYF. The CDR3 region has the DNA TGTGCCATCAGTGACATAGCGGGGGGCACAGATACGCAGTATTTT.

This clonotype came up a few times. The chain is built from TRBV11-3 and TRBJ2-3, with 10 bases identical to TRBD1. The V gene's germline CDR1 is SGHNT and CDR2 YENEEA. The CDR3 runs to 15 residues. With 4 bases clipped from V and 6 bases from J, the junction kept 7 bases outside the gene matches. The CDR3 DNA is TGTGCCAGCAGCTCTAGACAGGGGGCTGTGGATACGCAGTATTTT. This gives the protein CASSSRQGAVDTQYF.

The V gene is TRBV7-3, the J gene TRBJ2-4, with 10 bases fitting TRBD1. The ends lost 5 bases at V and 6 bases at J; junction bases unmatched: 10. Germline loops: CDR1 SGHTA, CDR2 FQGTGA. The CDR3 is 16 amino acids. The CDR3 DNA sequence: TGTGCCAGCAGCGCCACGACAGGGGGCCCGGTAAACATTCAGTACTTC. It yields the protein CASSATTGGPVNIQYF.

This clonotype was detected only a few times. The chain combines TRBV15 with TRBJ1-5; 9 bases agree with TRBD1. Trimming took 3 bases from V and 0 from J; bases not matched to a gene: 6. Germline CDR1 reads LNHNV; CDR2 reads YYDKDF (reference sequence). There are 17 residues in the CDR3. The CDR3 DNA reads as TGTGCCACCAGCAGGACCGGGACAGGGAGTAGCAATCAGCCCCAGCATTTT. Translation gives CATSRTGTGSSNQPQHF.

This clonotype was observed a few times. The rearrangement links TRBV12-3 or TRBV12-4 to TRBJ2-3; the match to TRBD1 covers 9 bases. Unmatched junction bases numbered 20, after V lost 5 bases and J lost 2 bases. This CDR3 has 20 amino acids. CDR3 coding DNA: TGTGCCAGCAGTCACCATTACAGGGGGCTTCGGCTATCGGTCACAGATACGCAGTATTTT. This sequence encodes CASSHHYRGLRLSVTDTQYF.

The rearrangement uses TRBV29-1 and TRBJ1-3; D is unclear. V lost 4 bases and J 2 bases, leaving 9 bases between the germline ends. CDR1 is SQVTM and CDR2 is ANQGSEA in the germline V gene. The CDR3 is made up of 13 amino acids. As DNA, the CDR3 is TGCAGCGTTGGCGGGGAAGCTGGAAACACCATATATTTT. It yields the protein CSVGGEAGNTIYF.

The CDR3 is CASSQEGQFFSGANVLTF. In DNA form, the CDR3 reads TGTGCCAGCAGCCAGGAAGGACAGTTCTTCTCTGGGGCCAACGTCCTGACTTTC. This chain links TRBV3-1 with TRBJ2-6; TRBD1 might be the D (6 bases). There are 18 residues in the CDR3. Germline loops: CDR1 LGHDT, CDR2 YNNKEL (reference sequence). Trimming stripped 3 bases from V and 0 bases from J, with 15 bases between.

The chain is built from TRBV24-1 and TRBJ2-1, with 10 bases that match TRBD1. CDR3 length: 16 amino acids. V lost 0 bases to trimming and J lost 6 bases; unmatched junction nucleotides: 4. The germline V gene has CDR1 KGHDR and CDR2 SFDVKD. The CDR3 DNA sequence: TGTGCCACCAGTGATTTGACCGGGACAGGGGCCAATGAGCAGTTCTTC. It codes for CATSDLTGTGANEQFF.

V usage is TRBV5-1 and J usage is TRBJ2-5; 9 bases map to TRBD2. This CDR3 comprises 16 residues. Germline loops: CDR1 SGHRS, CDR2 YFSETQ. V lost 0 bases and J lost 2; bases outside the gene matches: 5. The CDR3 DNA sequence: TGCGCCAGCAGCTTGGCACCAGCGGGGGGACAAGAGACCCAGTACTTC. Its translation: CASSLAPAGGQETQYF.

The J gene is TRBJ1-1, the V gene TRBV2; D ambiguous. The CDR3 extends over 14 amino acids. The V end lost 6 bases, the J end lost 0 bases, and 11 bases lay between the germline ends. Germline V lookup: CDR1 SNHLY, CDR2 FYNNEI. CDR3 loop: CASRSRQMNTEAFF. CDR3 nucleotides: TGTGCCAGCAGAAGCAGGCAGATGAACACTGAAGCTTTCTTT.

The CDR3 here is CASSSKTGGGTDTQYF. DNA for the CDR3: TGTGCCAGCAGCTCAAAGACAGGGGGCGGAACGGATACGCAGTATTTT. The chain has TRBV7-2 and TRBJ2-3; 10 nucleotides agree with TRBD1. Germline CDR1 and CDR2: SGHTA and FQGNSA. The V segment lost 4 bases and the J segment 6 bases; nucleotides outside the gene matches: 10. The CDR3 consists of 16 residues. Supplemented by reference TRBV7-2 and TRBJ2-3, the full variable domain reads GAGVSQSPSNKVTEKGKDVELRCDPISGHTALYWYRQSLGQGLEFLIYFQGNSAPDKSGLPSDRFSAERTGGSVSTLTIQRTQQEDSAVYLCASSSKTGGGTDTQYFGPGTRLTVL.

This clonotype has just a few counts. The chain combines TRBV4-1 with TRBJ2-7; TRBD1 aligns across 7 bases. CDR1 and CDR2 (germline): MGHRA, YSYEKL. This CDR3 is built from 14 residues. The ends lost 5 bases at V and 2 bases at J; junction bases unmatched: 6. The CDR3 nucleotides are TGCGCCAGCAGCGAGGGGACAGTCCCCTACGAGCAGTACTTC. Its translation is CASSEGTVPYEQYF.

The chain carries TRBV7-9 and TRBJ2-7; D may match TRBD1 or TRBD2 (5 bases each). This CDR3 contains 14 residues. Germline CDR1 and CDR2: SEHNR and FQNEAQ (reference sequence). Trimming took 2 bases from V and 4 from J, leaving 12 bases between them. The CDR3 here is CASSLLGETYEQYF. For the CDR3, the DNA is TGTGCCAGCAGCTTATTGGGGGAGACGTACGAGCAGTACTTC.

V usage is TRBV7-6 and J usage is TRBJ2-3; D might be TRBD1 (5 bases). Trimming removed 3 bases from V and 6 bases from J, with 7 bases in between. The germline V gene encodes CDR1 SGHVS and CDR2 FNYEAQ. The CDR3 consists of 12 residues. The CDR3 is CASSFYRDTQYF. CDR3 in DNA: TGTGCCAGCAGCTTCTACAGGGATACGCAGTATTTT. Combining the CDR3 with reference TRBV7-6 and TRBJ2-3 gives the whole variable domain GAGVSQSPRYKVTKRGQDVALRCDPISGHVSLYWYRQALGQGPEFLTYFNYEAQQDKSGLPNDRFSAERPEGSISTLTIQRTEQRDSAMYRCASSFYRDTQYFGPGTRLTVL.

This clonotype was seen many times. V usage is TRBV12-3 or TRBV12-4 and J usage is TRBJ1-2; D not resolved. This CDR3 has 14 residues. Trimming removed 2 bases from V and 0 bases from J, with 7 bases in between. CDR3 region: CASSLKAANYGYTF. In DNA, the CDR3 is TGTGCCAGCAGTTTAAAGGCAGCTAACTATGGCTACACCTTC.

The CDR3 region is CASSLYRTGDPYEQYF. In DNA form, the CDR3 reads TGTGCCAGCAGTTTATACCGGACAGGGGACCCCTACGAGCAGTACTTC. The J gene is TRBJ2-7, the V gene TRBV28, with 9 nucleotides matching TRBD1. V was clipped by 1 base and J by 2 bases; unmatched bases: 6. The CDR3 length is 16 residues. The germline CDR1 and CDR2 sequences are MDHEN and SYDVKM.

The chain carries TRBV27 and TRBJ2-7, with 7 bases lining up with TRBD2. This CDR3 is 15 amino acids long. After removal of 7 bases from V and 2 bases from J, the junction contained 11 bases not matched to a gene. Germline values: CDR1 MNHEY, CDR2 SMNVEV (reference sequence). The CDR3 loop reads CASKSGGQSTYEQYF. CDR3 in DNA: TGTGCCAGCAAATCGGGGGGTCAAAGCACCTACGAGCAGTACTTC.

This clonotype has a handful of counts. The chain links TRBV3-1 to TRBJ2-4; 8 nucleotides match TRBD2. This CDR3 comprises 13 residues. With 4 bases clipped from V and 8 bases from J, the junction kept 4 bases outside the gene matches. The germline gives CDR1 LGHDT, CDR2 YNNKEL (reference sequence). In DNA, the CDR3 is TGTGCCAGCAGCCGGCCGGGGGGGTACATTCAGTACTTC. Protein sequence: CASSRPGGYIQYF. Complete variable domain (other parts from reference TRBV3-1 and TRBJ2-4): DTAVSQTPKYLVTQMGNDKSIKCEQNLGHDTMYWYKQDSKKFLKIMFSYNNKELIINETVPNRFSPKSPDKAHLNLHINSLELGDSAVYFCASSRPGGYIQYFGAGTRLSVL.

The rearrangement uses TRBV7-9 and TRBJ1-2, with D hard to call. Trimming removed 1 base from V and 7 bases from J, with 10 bases in between. The CDR3 consists of 13 residues. Germline V CDR1 and CDR2: SEHNR, FQNEAQ (reference sequence). The chain's CDR3 is CASSLEAASGYTF. CDR3 in DNA: TGTGCCAGCAGCTTAGAGGCGGCATCTGGCTACACCTTC.

The gene calls are TRBV7-2 and TRBJ2-5; 7 bases align to TRBD1. The CDR3 has 15 residues. Germline V CDR1 and CDR2: SGHTA, FQGNSA. Losses at the gene ends were 5 bases for V and 3 bases for J; bases not matched to a gene: 9. The chain's CDR3 is CASSRQTGNKETQYF. The CDR3 region has the DNA TGTGCCAGCAGCCGCCAGACAGGGAATAAAGAGACCCAGTACTTC.

The rearrangement links TRBV29-1 to TRBJ2-7; perhaps TRBD1 as D (5 bases). The CDR3 is made up of 16 amino acids. Germline CDR1 reads SQVTM; CDR2 reads ANQGSEA. V lost 4 bases and J 0 bases, leaving 19 bases between the germline ends. This CDR3 is CSVVGPPGSISYEQYF. CDR3 DNA sequence: TGCAGCGTTGTGGGCCCCCCAGGGTCTATCTCCTACGAGCAGTACTTC.

This clonotype appeared a few times. The chain uses TRBV30 and TRBJ2-3; D unresolved. The V end was cut by 8 bases, the J end by 0 bases, with 9 bases between. CDR1 and CDR2 (germline): GTSNPN, SVGIG (reference sequence). The CDR3 spans 12 residues. CDR3 loop: CARKPSTDTQYF. DNA of the CDR3: TGTGCCCGAAAGCCAAGCACAGATACGCAGTATTTT.

This clonotype showed up just a few times. The chain recombines TRBV20-1 with TRBJ1-2; 8 nucleotides align to TRBD1. The V and J ends lost 5 bases and 6 bases, in that order; junction bases with no gene match: 8. The CDR3 consists of 13 residues. Germline V gene lookup returns CDR1 DFQATT and CDR2 SNEGSKA (reference sequence). The CDR3 sequence is CSARTGGDNGYTF. The CDR3 nucleotides are TGCAGTGCTCGCACAGGGGGTGATAATGGCTACACCTTC.

V is TRBV27 and J is TRBJ2-4; 10 bases are a match to TRBD2. V shed 3 bases, J shed 2 bases, and the junction held 4 bases outside the gene matches. The germline CDR1 and CDR2 sequences are MNHEY and SMNVEV (reference sequence). CDR3 length: 16 residues. This CDR3 is CASSLVAGGPKNIQYF. The CDR3 DNA sequence: TGTGCCAGCAGTTTGGTAGCGGGGGGCCCCAAAAACATTCAGTACTTC.

V usage is TRBV2 and J usage is TRBJ2-2; D not certain. From germline, CDR1 is SNHLY and CDR2 FYNNEI. V lost 6 bases and J 1 base, leaving 9 bases between the germline ends. The CDR3 extends over 14 amino acids. The CDR3 here is CASSRLMNTGELFF. CDR3 bases: TGTGCCAGCAGCAGACTGATGAACACCGGGGAGCTGTTTTTT.

This clonotype turned up a few times. The chain carries TRBV20-1 and TRBJ2-5; D is uncertain. The CDR3 has 16 amino acids. V lost 1 base and J 3 bases, leaving 18 bases between the germline ends. Germline V lookup: CDR1 DFQATT, CDR2 SNEGSKA (reference sequence). The CDR3 region is CSARAPQIRQKETQYF. CDR3 nucleotide sequence: TGCAGTGCTAGAGCTCCCCAAATCCGTCAAAAAGAGACCCAGTACTTC.

The CDR3 sequence is CASSQQGWSTDTQYF. The CDR3 bases are TGTGCCAGCAGTCAACAGGGGTGGTCCACAGATACGCAGTATTTT. V is TRBV6-4 and J is TRBJ2-3, with 7 bases aligning to TRBD1. Trimming removed 5 bases from V and 2 bases from J; junction bases left unmatched: 7. CDR3 length equals 15 residues. In germline, CDR1 is MRHNA, CDR2 SNTAGT.